One and the same sample provided the 16 T cell receptor beta chains below, sequenced in a study of shared clonotypes between healthy human individuals. Repertoires were generated with immunoSEQ multiplex PCR, while TCRdb's copy carries only in-frame clones and drops some. Of about 600,000 clones listed, roughly 95% are singletons. The naive CD8 fraction comprised CD45RO-negative cells positively selected for CCR7 and excluded terminally differentiated effector memory CD45RA+ cells. The sequenced sample was naive CD8+ T cells sorted from blood. Receptors originate from a woman younger than 45 in good health.

There are a few counts of this clone. This sequence joins TRBV27 and TRBJ1-2; D ambiguous. This CDR3 contains 13 residues. CDR1 MNHEY and CDR2 SMNVEV come from the germline V gene (reference sequence). V was clipped by 3 bases and J by 6 bases, with 11 bases between them. The CDR3 DNA reads as TGTGCCAGCAGTTTTACCCGGACGGATGGCTACACCTTC. The encoded protein is CASSFTRTDGYTF.

The DNA for the CDR3 is TGCAGCGTTGATGCTAGCGGGACAAACACCGGGGAGCTGTTTTTT. Translating it yields CSVDASGTNTGELFF. The J gene is TRBJ2-2, the V gene TRBV29-1, with 9 bases matching TRBD2. The CDR3 sequence is 15 residues long. V lost 3 bases, J lost 2 bases, and 4 bases stayed unmatched. CDR1 is SQVTM and CDR2 is ANQGSEA in the germline V gene.

Comment on this clone: This sample includes further DNA sequences coding for the same CDR3. The gene calls are TRBV27 and TRBJ2-7, with D uncertain. The CDR3 contains 12 residues. The V and J ends lost 1 base and 4 bases respectively, with 5 bases between them. The germline V gene encodes CDR1 MNHEY and CDR2 SMNVEV (reference sequence). CDR3: CASSLFTYEQYF. In DNA form, the CDR3 reads TGTGCCAGCAGTTTATTCACTTACGAGCAGTACTTC.

This chain links TRBV28 with TRBJ2-5; 9 bases align to TRBD1. The DNA matches TRBJ2-7 better at its end, which makes the J call doubtful. The germline CDR1 and CDR2 sequences are MDHEN and SYDVKM. The CDR3 runs 16 residues. CDR3 sequence reads: CASSLGGTGFTYEQYF. The CDR3 DNA reads as TGTGCCAGCAGTTTGGGGGGGACAGGGTTCACCTACGAGCAGTACTTC.

This clone was detected a few times. The chain is built from TRBV5-1 and TRBJ2-2, with TRBD2 as a possible D gene (5 bases). V was trimmed by 7 bases and J by 6 bases, leaving 16 bases between them. Germline V gene lookup returns CDR1 SGHRS and CDR2 YFSETQ. There are 14 residues in the CDR3. The CDR3 region is CASRLDLASGELFF. DNA for the CDR3: TGCGCCAGCCGACTTGATCTAGCCTCCGGGGAGCTGTTTTTT.

CDR3 nucleotides: TGTGCCAGCAGCTTAAGGTGGACAGGGGGCTACAATGAGCAGTTCTTC. Translated, it gives CASSLRWTGGYNEQFF. The rearrangement uses TRBV7-8 and TRBJ2-1; the match to TRBD1 covers 10 bases. The trim removed 2 bases at V and 3 bases at J, leaving 4 bases unmatched. Germline CDR1 is SGHVS and CDR2 is FQNEAQ. The CDR3 is made up of 16 amino acids.

This clone has a handful of counts. The V gene is TRBV7-3, the J gene TRBJ1-1; no definite D call. The CDR3 runs 13 residues. Germline CDR1 SGHTA, CDR2 FQGTGA. Trimming stripped 4 bases from V and 4 bases from J, with 10 bases between. This chain's CDR3 is CASSSGFGTEAFF. CDR3 in DNA: TGTGCCAGCAGCTCGGGGTTTGGCACTGAAGCTTTCTTT.

This clone occurred once. The chain employs TRBV4-1 and TRBJ1-1, with D maybe TRBD1 (6 bases). Germline V lookup: CDR1 MGHRA, CDR2 YSYEKL. V lost 0 bases, J lost 6 bases, and 11 bases lay in between. The CDR3 extends over 14 amino acids. The chain's CDR3 is CASSQEQGSAEAFF. Here the CDR3 DNA reads TGCGCCAGCAGCCAAGAGCAGGGGAGCGCTGAAGCTTTCTTT.

The DNA for the CDR3 is TGCGCCAGCAGCTTTTATCTTTTTGGGGGGAGCTCCTACAATGAGCAGTTCTTC. Translated, it gives CASSFYLFGGSSYNEQFF. The gene calls are TRBV5-1 and TRBJ2-1; a weak D match, TRBD2 (6 bases). V was trimmed by 2 bases and J by 0 bases, leaving 18 bases between them. From germline, CDR1 is SGHRS and CDR2 YFSETQ. The CDR3 sequence is 18 residues long.

CDR3 amino acids: CASSLGLRVGDSPYEQYF. DNA of the CDR3: TGTGCCAGCAGCTTAGGGCTGCGGGTCGGGGACAGCCCTTACGAGCAGTACTTC. V gene TRBV11-3 combines with J gene TRBJ2-7; 7 nucleotides match TRBD1. This CDR3 is 18 amino acids long. Germline V gene data show CDR1 as SGHNT and CDR2 as YENEEA. V lost 1 base, J lost 4 bases, and 16 bases stayed unmatched. The full variable domain, with the rest looked up from reference TRBV11-3 and TRBJ2-7, is EAGVVQSPRYKIIEKKQPVAFWCNPISGHNTLYWYLQNLGQGPELLIRYENEEAVDDSQLPKDRFSAERLKGVDSTLKIQPAELGDSAVYLCASSLGLRVGDSPYEQYFGPGTRLTVT.

The rearrangement links TRBV4-1 to TRBJ1-5; D remains unclear. V was cut by 1 base and J by 3 bases, with 16 bases left in between. Germline V gene sequence: CDR1 MGHRA, CDR2 YSYEKL. The CDR3 spans 17 residues. CDR3 nucleotide sequence: TGCGCCAGCAGCCAAGGCCCGGACCCGATCTACAATCAGCCCCAGCATTTT. It specifies CASSQGPDPIYNQPQHF.

This rearrangement joins TRBV6-5 to TRBJ2-1; perhaps TRBD2 as D (5 bases). Per germline, CDR1 MNHEY and CDR2 SVGAGI. Trimming pared 5 bases from V and 10 bases from J, leaving 9 bases between. This CDR3 contains 11 residues. This chain's CDR3 is CASSRSGEQFF. The CDR3, as DNA: TGTGCCAGCAGTCGAAGCGGCGAGCAGTTCTTC.

The V gene is TRBV5-4, the J gene TRBJ2-5; D uncertain. The CDR3 covers 14 residues. Germline loops: CDR1 SGHNT, CDR2 YYREEE (reference sequence). The V gene lost 0 bases and the J gene lost 7 bases, with 13 bases spanning the gap. CDR3 coding DNA: TGTGCCAGCAGCTTGGCTCAGGACCCTAGGACCCAGTACTTC. Translated, it gives CASSLAQDPRTQYF.

This clone was seen a handful of times. The chain's CDR3 is CSVEDHHNEQFF. The DNA of the CDR3 is TGCAGCGTTGAAGATCACCACAATGAGCAGTTCTTC. The gene calls are TRBV29-1 and TRBJ2-1, with D unresolved. V lost 0 bases to trimming and J lost 5 bases, with 5 bases between them. CDR1 and CDR2 from the germline V gene are SQVTM and ANQGSEA. CDR3 size: 12 residues.

The chain employs TRBV19 and TRBJ1-1, with D unclear. V lost 5 bases and J 0 bases, leaving 10 bases between the germline ends. CDR3 length equals 14 residues. Germline V gene sequence: CDR1 LNHDA, CDR2 SQIVND (reference sequence). As DNA, the CDR3 is TGTGCCAGTAGTTCCAGTTACATGAACACTGAAGCTTTCTTT. Translated, it gives CASSSSYMNTEAFF.

V and J are TRBV29-1 and TRBJ2-5; no clear D. Germline V CDR1 and CDR2: SQVTM, ANQGSEA. Trimming took 0 bases from V and 0 from J, leaving 11 bases between them. The CDR3 contains 15 residues. The CDR3 region is CSVEEGRVDQETQYF. The CDR3 region has the DNA TGCAGCGTTGAAGAGGGAAGGGTGGACCAAGAGACCCAGTACTTC.